These T cell receptor beta chains were read from a single sample in a study of blood T cell repertoires in COVID-19. Here immunoSEQ multiplex PCR was the method, and the copy in TCRdb shows in-frame clones only, minus some. The profile shows around 220,000 clones, 70% to 85% of them singletons. Sequenced: peripheral blood. These receptors were collected from a middle-aged woman with active or convalescent COVID-19. Each CDR3 is given with its conserved first and last residue. Each record gives: clone size, J gene, D gene, V gene, CDR3 protein, CDR3 DNA. The D gene is left open where the match is weak. Not all rows give a size; the values are once, few, many and, for expanded clones, a class.

abundance: NA
j_gene: TRBJ1-2
d_gene: TRBD1
v_gene: TRBV18
CDR3aa: CASSPRGQGSYGYTF
CDR3nt: TGTGCCAGCTCTCCCAGAGGACAGGGAAGCTATGGCTACACCTTC

abundance: few
j_gene: TRBJ1-3
d_gene: NA
v_gene: TRBV5-5
CDR3aa: CASSLSQTNSGNTIYF
CDR3nt: TGTGCCAGCAGCTTGAGCCAGACAAACTCTGGAAACACCATATATTTT

abundance: NA
j_gene: TRBJ2-7
d_gene: NA
v_gene: TRBV7-9
CDR3aa: CASSPEAYEQYF
CDR3nt: TGTGCCAGCAGCCCGGAGGCCTACGAGCAGTACTTC

abundance: few
j_gene: TRBJ1-5
d_gene: NA
v_gene: TRBV11-1
CDR3aa: CASSLDGGSNQPQHF
CDR3nt: TGTGCCAGCAGCTTAGACGGCGGTAGCAATCAGCCCCAGCATTTT

abundance: NA
j_gene: TRBJ1-1
d_gene: NA
v_gene: TRBV29-1
CDR3aa: CSATVPGQNTEAFF
CDR3nt: TGCAGCGCCACCGTCCCGGGACAGAACACTGAAGCTTTCTTT

abundance: NA
j_gene: TRBJ1-4
d_gene: NA
v_gene: TRBV4-1
CDR3aa: CASSPGNEKLFF
CDR3nt: TGCGCCAGCAGCCCAGGGAATGAAAAACTGTTTTTT

abundance: once
j_gene: TRBJ1-4
d_gene: TRBD1
v_gene: TRBV18
CDR3aa: CASSLDRDSTNEKLFF
CDR3nt: TGTGCCAGCTCACTGGACAGGGACTCAACTAATGAAAAACTGTTTTTT

abundance: few
j_gene: TRBJ1-3
d_gene: NA
v_gene: TRBV3-1/TRBV3-2
CDR3aa: CASSQEGAGKGNTIYF
CDR3nt: TGTGCCAGCAGCCAAGAAGGAGCAGGGAAAGGAAACACCATATATTTT

abundance: NA
j_gene: TRBJ1-6
d_gene: TRBD1
v_gene: TRBV11-2
CDR3aa: CASSRGTGGNSPLHF
CDR3nt: TGTGCCAGCAGCCGAGGGACAGGGGGTAATTCACCCCTCCACTTT

abundance: NA
j_gene: TRBJ1-1
d_gene: TRBD1
v_gene: TRBV28
CDR3aa: CASSFRNRGSTEAFF
CDR3nt: TGTGCCAGCAGTTTCAGAAACAGGGGGTCCACTGAAGCTTTCTTT

abundance: NA
j_gene: TRBJ1-2
d_gene: NA
v_gene: TRBV9
CDR3aa: CASSVDGGNYGYTF
CDR3nt: TGTGCCAGCAGCGTAGACGGGGGTAACTATGGCTACACCTTC

abundance: NA
j_gene: TRBJ2-2
d_gene: NA
v_gene: TRBV25-1
CDR3aa: CASSWQGGTGELFF
CDR3nt: TGTGCCAGCAGTTGGCAGGGGGGCACCGGGGAGCTGTTTTTT

abundance: NA
j_gene: TRBJ1-4
d_gene: NA
v_gene: TRBV5-1
CDR3aa: CASRLIWAFENEKLFF
CDR3nt: TGCGCCAGCAGACTGATCTGGGCATTTGAAAATGAAAAACTGTTTTTT

abundance: NA
j_gene: TRBJ1-6
d_gene: NA
v_gene: TRBV28
CDR3aa: CASSLTEGQLSPLHF
CDR3nt: TGTGCCAGCAGTTTAACTGAGGGACAATTATCACCCCTCCACTTT

abundance: NA
j_gene: TRBJ2-1
d_gene: NA
v_gene: TRBV9
CDR3aa: CASSVGWQGKLDEQFF
CDR3nt: TGTGCCAGCAGCGTAGGTTGGCAGGGGAAACTCGATGAGCAGTTCTTC

abundance: NA
j_gene: TRBJ1-1
d_gene: NA
v_gene: TRBV18
CDR3aa: CASSDRARNTEAFF
CDR3nt: TGTGCCAGCTCAGATCGCGCAAGGAACACTGAAGCTTTCTTT

abundance: NA
j_gene: TRBJ1-5
d_gene: NA
v_gene: TRBV6-2/TRBV6-3
CDR3aa: CASSRRRDSNQPQHF
CDR3nt: TGTGCCAGCAGTAGACGGAGGGATAGCAATCAGCCCCAGCATTTT

abundance: NA
j_gene: TRBJ2-5
d_gene: NA
v_gene: TRBV29-1
CDR3aa: CSVRTLGAGTQYF
CDR3nt: TGCAGCGTTCGAACCCTAGGGGCAGGGACCCAGTACTTC

abundance: NA
j_gene: TRBJ2-5
d_gene: TRBD2
v_gene: TRBV4-1
CDR3aa: CASSQDPLGGIETQYF
CDR3nt: TGCGCCAGCAGCCAAGATCCACTGGGAGGGATAGAGACCCAGTACTTC

abundance: NA
j_gene: TRBJ1-1
d_gene: NA
v_gene: TRBV5-6
CDR3aa: CASSPGGLYAEAFF
CDR3nt: TGTGCCAGCAGCCCCGGCGGGCTTTATGCTGAAGCTTTCTTT

abundance: NA
j_gene: TRBJ2-5
d_gene: TRBD1
v_gene: TRBV6-1
CDR3aa: CASSEEAGGPETQYF
CDR3nt: TGTGCCAGCAGTGAAGAGGCAGGGGGCCCGGAGACCCAGTACTTC

abundance: NA
j_gene: TRBJ2-2
d_gene: TRBD2
v_gene: TRBV7-7
CDR3aa: CASSLASGGITGELFF
CDR3nt: TGTGCCAGCAGCTTGGCCAGCGGGGGGATCACCGGGGAGCTGTTTTTT

abundance: NA
j_gene: TRBJ2-5
d_gene: TRBD2
v_gene: TRBV29-1
CDR3aa: CSAGKGGIGETQYF
CDR3nt: TGCAGCGCCGGGAAGGGAGGGATCGGGGAGACCCAGTACTTC

abundance: NA
j_gene: TRBJ2-5
d_gene: NA
v_gene: TRBV5-1
CDR3aa: CASSLEGGLQETQYF
CDR3nt: TGCGCCAGCAGCTTGGAAGGCGGACTCCAAGAGACCCAGTACTTC

abundance: few
j_gene: TRBJ2-2
d_gene: NA
v_gene: TRBV5-1
CDR3aa: CASGRLDRSTGELFF
CDR3nt: TGCGCCAGCGGACGACTGGACAGAAGCACCGGGGAGCTGTTTTTT